This TCR beta chain was documented in a study of spatial heterogeneity in lung cancer. Points from the study as a whole: Tumor mutation counts were tracked by expanded intratumoral alpha and beta TCR counts.

Stated time point: sample taken at primary tumor resection. Tumor, nontumor lung or frozen PBMC supplied whole RNA, sequenced without sorting. TCRdb analysed the 5' RACE reads with MiXCR anew, one entry per CDR3 protein. The table records about 9,300 distinct CDR3 sequences, under 8% of them present only once. This clonotype was seen at least ten times. What it binds is unknown. The sequence derives from a male donor with early-stage non-small cell lung cancer. Source: lung tumor tissue, taken at surgery.

The CDR3 DNA sequence: TGTGCCAGCAGCATACCGGACAGGGACAATGAGCAGTTCTTC. Translation gives CASSIPDRDNEQFF. This chain joins TRBV7-9 and TRBJ2-1; 8 bases match TRBD1. After removal of 5 bases from V and 5 bases from J, the junction contained 5 bases not matched to a gene. This CDR3 has 14 amino acids. Germline CDR1 SEHNR, CDR2 FQNEAQ (reference sequence). Using reference TRBV7-9 and TRBJ2-1 for the parts outside the CDR3, the full variable domain is DTGVSQNPRHKITKRGQNVTFRCDPISEHNRLYWYRQTLGQGPEFLTYFQNEAQLEKSRLLSDRFSAERPKGSFSTLEIQRTEQGDSAMYLCASSIPDRDNEQFFGPGTRLTVL.